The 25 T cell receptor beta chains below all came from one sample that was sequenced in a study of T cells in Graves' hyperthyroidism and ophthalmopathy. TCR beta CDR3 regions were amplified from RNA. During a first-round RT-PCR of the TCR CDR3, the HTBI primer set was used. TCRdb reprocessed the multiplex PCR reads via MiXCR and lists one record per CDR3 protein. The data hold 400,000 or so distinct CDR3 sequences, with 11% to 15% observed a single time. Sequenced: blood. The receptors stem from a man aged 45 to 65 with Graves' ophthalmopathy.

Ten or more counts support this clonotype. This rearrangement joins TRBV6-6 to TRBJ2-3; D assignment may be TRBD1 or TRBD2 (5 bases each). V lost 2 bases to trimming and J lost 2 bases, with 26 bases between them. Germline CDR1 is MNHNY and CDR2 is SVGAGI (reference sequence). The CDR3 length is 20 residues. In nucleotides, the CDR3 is TGTGCCAGCAGTTACGGAATAGGGAACAGAAGGGGACGACACACAGATACGCAGTATTTT. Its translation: CASSYGIGNRRGRHTDTQYF.

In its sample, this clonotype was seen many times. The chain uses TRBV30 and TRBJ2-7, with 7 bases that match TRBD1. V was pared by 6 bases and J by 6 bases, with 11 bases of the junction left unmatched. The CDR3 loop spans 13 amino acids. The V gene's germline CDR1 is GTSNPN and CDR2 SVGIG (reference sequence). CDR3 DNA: TGTGCCTGTGCCCCCCCAGGGACAGTCGAGCAGTACTTC. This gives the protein CACAPPGTVEQYF.

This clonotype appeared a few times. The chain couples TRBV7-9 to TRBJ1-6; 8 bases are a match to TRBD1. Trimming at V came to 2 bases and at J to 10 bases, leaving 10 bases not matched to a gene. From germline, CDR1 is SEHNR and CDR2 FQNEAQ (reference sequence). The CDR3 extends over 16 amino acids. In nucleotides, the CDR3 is TGTGCCAGCAGCTTAAGCGGGACAGGAGCTGGCTCACCCCTCCACTTT. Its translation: CASSLSGTGAGSPLHF.

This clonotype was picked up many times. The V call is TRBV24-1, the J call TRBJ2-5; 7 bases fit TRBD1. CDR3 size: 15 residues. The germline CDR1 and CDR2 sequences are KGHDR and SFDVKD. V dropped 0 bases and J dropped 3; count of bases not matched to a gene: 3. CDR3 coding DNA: TGTGCCACCAGTGATTTGGGAGACAGGGAAGAGACCCAGTACTTC. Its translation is CATSDLGDREETQYF.

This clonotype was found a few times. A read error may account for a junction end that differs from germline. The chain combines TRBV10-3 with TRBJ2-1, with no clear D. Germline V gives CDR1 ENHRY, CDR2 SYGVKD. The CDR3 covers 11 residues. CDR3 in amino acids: CAIMTFNERFF. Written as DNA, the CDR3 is TGTGCCATCATGACGTTCAATGAGCGGTTCTTC.

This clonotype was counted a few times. The CDR3 sequence is CASSSGTSGGKQFF. CDR3 in DNA: TGTGCCAGCAGCTCCGGGACTAGCGGGGGTAAGCAGTTCTTC. The chain couples TRBV7-2 to TRBJ2-1; 14 bases are a match to TRBD2. Per germline, CDR1 SGHTA and CDR2 FQGNSA. V lost 4 bases, J lost 11 bases, and 4 bases stayed unmatched. The CDR3 has 14 amino acids.

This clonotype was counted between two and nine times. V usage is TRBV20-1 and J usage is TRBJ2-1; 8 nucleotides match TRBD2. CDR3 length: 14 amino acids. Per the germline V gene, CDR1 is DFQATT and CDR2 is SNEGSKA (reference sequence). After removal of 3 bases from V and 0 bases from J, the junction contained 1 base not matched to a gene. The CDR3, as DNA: TGCAGTGCTAGGACTAGCGACTCCTACAATGAGCAGTTCTTC. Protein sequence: CSARTSDSYNEQFF.

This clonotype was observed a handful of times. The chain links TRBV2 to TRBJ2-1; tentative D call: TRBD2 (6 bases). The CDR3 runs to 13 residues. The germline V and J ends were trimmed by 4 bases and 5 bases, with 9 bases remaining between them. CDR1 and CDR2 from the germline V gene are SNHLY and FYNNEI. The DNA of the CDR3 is TGTGCCAGCAGTGCCCAGCGGGACAATGAGCAGTTCTTC. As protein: CASSAQRDNEQFF.

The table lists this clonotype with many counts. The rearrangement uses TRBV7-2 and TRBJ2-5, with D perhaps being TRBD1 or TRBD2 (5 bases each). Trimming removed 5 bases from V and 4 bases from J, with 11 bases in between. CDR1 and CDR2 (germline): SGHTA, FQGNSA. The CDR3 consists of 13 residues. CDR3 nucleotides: TGTGCCAGCAGCACGCAGGGAGTAGAGACCCAGTACTTC. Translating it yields CASSTQGVETQYF.

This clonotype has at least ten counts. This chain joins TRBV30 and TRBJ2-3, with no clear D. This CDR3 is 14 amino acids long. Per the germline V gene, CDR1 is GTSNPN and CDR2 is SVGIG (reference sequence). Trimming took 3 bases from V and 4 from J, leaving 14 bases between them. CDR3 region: CAWRVSQAPDTQYF. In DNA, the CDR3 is TGTGCCTGGAGAGTATCCCAGGCCCCAGATACGCAGTATTTT.

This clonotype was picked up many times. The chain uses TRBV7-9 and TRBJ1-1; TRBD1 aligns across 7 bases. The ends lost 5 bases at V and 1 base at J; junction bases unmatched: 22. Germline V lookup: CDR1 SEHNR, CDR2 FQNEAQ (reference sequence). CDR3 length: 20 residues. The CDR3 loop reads CASSAARIAGGRRGNTEAFF. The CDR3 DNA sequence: TGTGCCAGCAGCGCAGCCCGAATTGCAGGGGGTCGAAGGGGGAACACTGAAGCTTTCTTT. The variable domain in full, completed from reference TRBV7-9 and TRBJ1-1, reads DTGVSQNPRHKITKRGQNVTFRCDPISEHNRLYWYRQTLGQGPEFLTYFQNEAQLEKSRLLSDRFSAERPKGSFSTLEIQRTEQGDSAMYLCASSAARIAGGRRGNTEAFFGQGTRLTVV.

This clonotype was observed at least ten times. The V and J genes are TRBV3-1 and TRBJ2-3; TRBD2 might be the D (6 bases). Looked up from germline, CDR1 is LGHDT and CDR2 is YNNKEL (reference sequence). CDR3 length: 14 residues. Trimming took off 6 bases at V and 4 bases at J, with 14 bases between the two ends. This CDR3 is CASSHGREADTQYF. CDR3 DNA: TGTGCCAGCAGTCACGGGCGGGAAGCAGATACGCAGTATTTT.

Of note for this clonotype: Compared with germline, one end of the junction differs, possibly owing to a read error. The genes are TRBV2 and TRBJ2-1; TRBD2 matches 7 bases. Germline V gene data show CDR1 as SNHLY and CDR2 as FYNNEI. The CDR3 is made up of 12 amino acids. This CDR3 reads CVSEGLRHEQFF. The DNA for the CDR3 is TGTGTCAGCGAGGGACTACGTCATGAGCAGTTCTTC. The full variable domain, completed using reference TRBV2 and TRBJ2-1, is EPEVTQTPSHQVTQMGQEVILRCVPISNHLYFYWYRQILGQKVEFLVSFYNNEISEKSEIFDDQFSVERPDGSNFTLKIRSTKLEDSAMYFCVSEGLRHEQFFGPGTRLTVL.

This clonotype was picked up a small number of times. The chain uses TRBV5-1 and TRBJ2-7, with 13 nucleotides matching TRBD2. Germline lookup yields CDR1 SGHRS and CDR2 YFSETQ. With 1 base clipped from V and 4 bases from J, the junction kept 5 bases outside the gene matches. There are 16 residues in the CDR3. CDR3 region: CASSLTSGRARYEQYF. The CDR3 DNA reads TGCGCCAGCAGCTTGACTAGCGGGAGGGCTAGGTACGAGCAGTACTTC.

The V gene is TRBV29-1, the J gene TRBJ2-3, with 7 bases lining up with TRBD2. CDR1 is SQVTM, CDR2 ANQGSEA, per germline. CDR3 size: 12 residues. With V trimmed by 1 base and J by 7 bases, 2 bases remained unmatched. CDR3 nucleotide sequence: TGCAGCGTTGAAGGGGACTATTATACGCAGTATTTT. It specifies CSVEGDYYTQYF.

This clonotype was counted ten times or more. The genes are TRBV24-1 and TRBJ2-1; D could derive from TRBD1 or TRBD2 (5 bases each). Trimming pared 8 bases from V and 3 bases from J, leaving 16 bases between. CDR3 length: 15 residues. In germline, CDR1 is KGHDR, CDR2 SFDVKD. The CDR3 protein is CATMWRQGRYNEQFF. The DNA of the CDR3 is TGTGCCACCATGTGGAGGCAGGGTCGCTACAATGAGCAGTTCTTC.

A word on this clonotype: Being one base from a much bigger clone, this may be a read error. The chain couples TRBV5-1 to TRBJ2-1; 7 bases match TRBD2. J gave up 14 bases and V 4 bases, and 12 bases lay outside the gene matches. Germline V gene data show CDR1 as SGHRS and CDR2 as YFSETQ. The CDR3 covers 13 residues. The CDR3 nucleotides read TGCGCCAGCAGCCCTGCGGTAGACGGGAGGAAGTTCTTC. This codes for CASSPAVDGRKFF.

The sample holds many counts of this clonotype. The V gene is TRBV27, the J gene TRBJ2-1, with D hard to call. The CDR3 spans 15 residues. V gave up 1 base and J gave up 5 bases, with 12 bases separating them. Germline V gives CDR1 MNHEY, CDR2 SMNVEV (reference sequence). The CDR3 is CASSLLDAWDNEQFF. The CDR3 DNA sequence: TGTGCCAGCAGTTTATTGGACGCCTGGGACAATGAGCAGTTCTTC.

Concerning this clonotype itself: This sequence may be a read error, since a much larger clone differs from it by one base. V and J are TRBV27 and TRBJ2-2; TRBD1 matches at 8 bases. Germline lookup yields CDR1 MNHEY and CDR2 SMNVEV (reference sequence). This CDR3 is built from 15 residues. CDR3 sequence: CASSPGQANTEELFF. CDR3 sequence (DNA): TGTGCCAGCAGTCCGGGACAGGCGAACACCGAGGAGCTGTTTTTT.

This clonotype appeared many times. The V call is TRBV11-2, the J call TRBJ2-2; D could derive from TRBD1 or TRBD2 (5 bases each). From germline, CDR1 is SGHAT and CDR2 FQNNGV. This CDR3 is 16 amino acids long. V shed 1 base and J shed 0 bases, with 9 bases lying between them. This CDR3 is CASSLVGGSNTGELFF. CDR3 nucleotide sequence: TGTGCCAGCAGCTTAGTTGGGGGATCGAACACCGGGGAGCTGTTTTTT.

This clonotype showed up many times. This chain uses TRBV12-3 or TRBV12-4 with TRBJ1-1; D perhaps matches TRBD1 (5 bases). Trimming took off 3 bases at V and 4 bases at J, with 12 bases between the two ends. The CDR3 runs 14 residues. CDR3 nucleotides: TGTGCCAGCAGTTTCCGGACACCGGTCACTGAAGCTTTCTTT. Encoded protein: CASSFRTPVTEAFF.

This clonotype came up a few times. The CDR3 nucleotides are TGTGCCAGCAGCGGAACAGCGGCAGCGACCGGGGAGCTGTTTTTT. It is translated as CASSGTAAATGELFF. V usage is TRBV9 and J usage is TRBJ2-2, with a possible D match to TRBD2 (5 bases). The germline V and J ends were trimmed by 3 bases and 5 bases, with 14 bases remaining between them. The CDR3 sequence is 15 residues long. Germline CDR1 and CDR2: SGDLS and YYNGEE.

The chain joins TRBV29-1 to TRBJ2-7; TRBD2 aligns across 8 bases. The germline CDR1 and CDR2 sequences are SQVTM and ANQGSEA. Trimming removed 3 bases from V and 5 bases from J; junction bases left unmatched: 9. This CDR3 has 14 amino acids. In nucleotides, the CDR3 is TGCAGCGTTGACAAGAGCGGGAGCCGCAACGAGCAGTACTTC. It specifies CSVDKSGSRNEQYF.

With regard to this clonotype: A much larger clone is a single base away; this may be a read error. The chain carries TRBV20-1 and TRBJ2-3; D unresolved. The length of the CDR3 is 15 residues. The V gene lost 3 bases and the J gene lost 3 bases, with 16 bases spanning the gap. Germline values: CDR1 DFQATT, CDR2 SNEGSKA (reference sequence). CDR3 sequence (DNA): TGCAGTGCTAGGGGCAGCTCAACCGGTACAGATACGCAGTATTTT. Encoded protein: CSARGSSTGTDTQYF.

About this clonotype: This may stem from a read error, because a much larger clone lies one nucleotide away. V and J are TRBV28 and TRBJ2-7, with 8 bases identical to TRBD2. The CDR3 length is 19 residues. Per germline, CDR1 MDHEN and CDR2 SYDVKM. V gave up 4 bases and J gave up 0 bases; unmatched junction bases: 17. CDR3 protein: CASSSNRRLSGGSSYEQYF. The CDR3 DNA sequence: TGTGCCAGCAGTTCGAACCGCAGACTATCGGGAGGGAGCTCCTACGAGCAGTACTTC. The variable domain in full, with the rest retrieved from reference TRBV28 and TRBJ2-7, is DVKVTQSSRYLVKRTGEKVFLECVQDMDHENMFWYRQDPGLGLRLIYFSYDVKMKEKGDIPEGYSVSREKKERFSLILESASTNQTSMYLCASSSNRRLSGGSSYEQYFGPGTRLTVT.